These 18 T cell receptor beta chains originate from one sample sequenced in a study of T cell responses to AZD1222 COVID-19 vaccine. Repertoires were generated with immunoSEQ multiplex PCR, while TCRdb's copy carries only in-frame clones and drops some. In the table there are some 170,000 clones, 92% of which are singletons. Source: peripheral blood, taken on day 0 of MenACWY control vaccination. The source is an adult in good health.

The J gene is TRBJ2-2, the V gene TRBV18; maybe TRBD1 (5 bases). This CDR3 comprises 15 residues. The germline V gene encodes CDR1 KGHSH and CDR2 LQKENI. Trimming removed 2 bases at V and 4 bases at J, with 11 bases between. The CDR3 region has the DNA TGTGCCAGCTCACCAGGCCGGCAGGGCACCGGGGAGCTGTTTTTT. Protein product: CASSPGRQGTGELFF.

The gene calls are TRBV7-3 and TRBJ2-1, with 9 bases identical to TRBD1. Trimming took 4 bases from V and 9 from J; bases not matched to a gene: 7. Germline V gives CDR1 SGHTA, CDR2 FQGTGA. The CDR3 totals 14 residues. The CDR3 is CASSSGQGSVEQFF. CDR3 sequence (DNA): TGTGCCAGCAGCTCGGGACAGGGTTCTGTTGAGCAGTTCTTC.

The chain couples TRBV5-1 to TRBJ2-2, with 7 bases matching TRBD1. CDR3 length: 16 residues. With V trimmed by 3 bases and J by 6 bases, 11 bases remained unmatched. Germline CDR1 reads SGHRS; CDR2 reads YFSETQ. The CDR3 is CASSSGRDSFPGELFF. The CDR3 region has the DNA TGCGCCAGCAGCTCCGGACGGGACAGCTTCCCCGGGGAGCTGTTTTTT. Variable domain in full (rest from reference TRBV5-1 and TRBJ2-2): KAGVTQTPRYLIKTRGQQVTLSCSPISGHRSVSWYQQTPGQGLQFLFEYFSETQRNKGNFPGRFSGRQFSNSRSEMNVSTLELGDSALYLCASSSGRDSFPGELFFGEGSRLTVL.

This clone was picked up a small number of times. V usage is TRBV2 and J usage is TRBJ1-6, with D hard to call. The germline V and J ends were trimmed by 6 bases and 2 bases, with 11 bases remaining between them. Per the germline V gene, CDR1 is SNHLY and CDR2 is FYNNEI. The CDR3 runs to 15 residues. Here the CDR3 reads CASSAEGTYNSPLHF. The CDR3 nucleotides are TGTGCCAGCAGCGCGGAGGGAACCTATAATTCACCCCTCCACTTT.

V is TRBV7-9 and J is TRBJ2-2, with a weak D call TRBD1 (5 bases). V dropped 1 base and J dropped 6 bases, with 12 bases sitting between them. From germline, CDR1 is SEHNR and CDR2 FQNEAQ (reference sequence). The CDR3 has 15 residues. CDR3 residues: CASSLGVGPAGELFF. In DNA form, the CDR3 reads TGTGCCAGCAGCTTAGGAGTGGGGCCAGCCGGGGAGCTGTTTTTT.

The chain links TRBV3-1 (or the pseudogene TRBV3-2) to TRBJ1-2; D is undetermined. Germline CDR1 is LGHDT and CDR2 is YNNKEL (reference sequence). V was cut by 4 bases and J by 2 bases, with 8 bases left in between. The CDR3 contains 13 residues. CDR3: CASSLGSNYGYTF. CDR3 nucleotides: TGTGCCAGCAGCCTTGGGTCCAACTATGGCTACACCTTC.

This clone was seen a few times. J is TRBJ2-1 and V is TRBV5-1; either TRBD1 or TRBD2 may supply D (6 bases each). The CDR3 has 15 residues. Trimming pared 3 bases from V and 4 bases from J, leaving 14 bases between. Germline V gene lookup returns CDR1 SGHRS and CDR2 YFSETQ. Here the CDR3 DNA reads TGCGCCAGCAGCTGGGGGGACACCACTTACAATGAGCAGTTCTTC. Translation: CASSWGDTTYNEQFF.

The chain uses TRBV4-3 and TRBJ1-1; D may be TRBD1 (5 bases). CDR1 is LGHNA and CDR2 is YSLEER in the germline V gene. The CDR3 is 14 amino acids. V was cut by 1 base and J by 7 bases, with 13 bases left in between. The CDR3 region has the DNA TGCGCCAGCAGCCAAGTGGGGGGGGTAGTTGAAGCTTTCTTT. It encodes CASSQVGGVVEAFF.

The rearrangement joins TRBV19 to TRBJ2-7, with 8 bases lining up with TRBD2. Germline trimming cut 4 bases from V and 0 bases from J; bases unmatched to any gene: 14. Per the germline V gene, CDR1 is LNHDA and CDR2 is SQIVND (reference sequence). The CDR3 totals 18 residues. This chain's CDR3 is CASSTQLTSGPFSYEQYF. The CDR3 DNA sequence: TGTGCCAGTAGTACCCAATTAACTAGCGGACCTTTCTCCTACGAGCAGTACTTC.

The gene calls are TRBV6-2 or TRBV6-3 and TRBJ2-3; the match to TRBD1 covers 7 bases. This CDR3 is built from 13 residues. Germline CDR1 and CDR2: MNHEY and SVGEGT. The junction had 5 bases not matched to a gene; V was cut back by 6 bases and J by 5 bases. CDR3 DNA: TGTGCCAGCAGCGGGACAGTGAAAGATACGCAGTATTTT. As protein: CASSGTVKDTQYF.

In regard to this clone: Sequence at one end of the junction differs from germline and may be a read error. This chain joins TRBV7-9 and TRBJ2-1; 8 bases fit TRBD2. The CDR3 sequence is 15 residues long. The germline gives CDR1 SEHNR, CDR2 FQNEAQ (reference sequence). The CDR3 DNA reads TGTGCCAGCACCTTAGCGGGGAGCTCCTACAATGAGCAGTTCTTC. Its protein is CASTLAGSSYNEQFF.

V and J are TRBV7-9 and TRBJ1-5; tentatively, D is TRBD1 (5 bases). Germline-derived CDR1 and CDR2 are SEHNR and FQNEAQ (reference sequence). The CDR3 is made up of 13 amino acids. V lost 8 bases and J 4 bases, leaving 12 bases between the germline ends. The CDR3 DNA reads as TGTGCCAGCGGGGGGTTTGGTAATCAGCCCCAGCATTTT. It translates to CASGGFGNQPQHF.

The chain joins TRBV10-3 to TRBJ1-1; maybe TRBD1 (6 bases). The germline V gene has CDR1 ENHRY and CDR2 SYGVKD. V was pared by 7 bases and J by 0 bases, with 15 bases between. This CDR3 spans 15 amino acids. In DNA form, the CDR3 reads TGTGCCATCACCTCGACAGGACCGATGAACACTGAAGCTTTCTTT. Its protein product is CAITSTGPMNTEAFF.

The rearrangement joins TRBV28 to TRBJ1-4; a weak D match, TRBD1 (6 bases). V was pared by 6 bases and J by 6 bases, with 20 bases between. The CDR3 sequence is 16 residues long. CDR1 MDHEN and CDR2 SYDVKM come from the germline V gene. The CDR3 here is CASRQDRTASDEKLFF. The DNA of the CDR3 is TGTGCCAGCAGGCAAGACCGGACAGCGTCCGATGAAAAACTGTTTTTT.

The chain uses TRBV10-3 and TRBJ2-4; a possible D gene is TRBD1 (6 bases). V dropped 2 bases and J dropped 8 bases, with 13 bases sitting between them. Germline CDR1 is ENHRY and CDR2 is SYGVKD. The CDR3 has 14 residues. DNA of the CDR3: TGTGCCATCAGTGAGAAGGCAGGGGATGACATTCAGTACTTC. Protein: CAISEKAGDDIQYF.

The CDR3 is CASGGSGELFF. The CDR3 DNA sequence: TGCGCCAGTGGAGGTTCCGGGGAGCTGTTTTTT. The J gene is TRBJ2-2, the V gene TRBV5-1; weak D call: TRBD2 (5 bases). Trimming took off 8 bases at V and 6 bases at J, with 8 bases between the two ends. The germline V gene encodes CDR1 SGHRS and CDR2 YFSETQ. This CDR3 is built from 11 residues.

The chain links TRBV7-8 to TRBJ2-2, with D possibly TRBD1 on 5 matching bases. Trimming pared 1 base from V and 5 bases from J, leaving 14 bases between. The CDR3 sequence is 16 residues long. CDR1 and CDR2 (germline): SGHVS, FQNEAQ. CDR3 protein: CASSLGAGLGTGELFF. CDR3 coding DNA: TGTGCCAGCAGCTTAGGTGCAGGGCTTGGAACCGGGGAGCTGTTTTTT.

This rearrangement joins TRBV15 to TRBJ1-2; D unclear. The CDR3 is made up of 12 amino acids. V lost 0 bases, J lost 7 bases, and 6 bases lay in between. Looked up from germline, CDR1 is LNHNV and CDR2 is YYDKDF (reference sequence). The DNA of the CDR3 is TGTGCCACCAGCAGAGATTTAGGTGGCTACACCTTC. This codes for CATSRDLGGYTF.